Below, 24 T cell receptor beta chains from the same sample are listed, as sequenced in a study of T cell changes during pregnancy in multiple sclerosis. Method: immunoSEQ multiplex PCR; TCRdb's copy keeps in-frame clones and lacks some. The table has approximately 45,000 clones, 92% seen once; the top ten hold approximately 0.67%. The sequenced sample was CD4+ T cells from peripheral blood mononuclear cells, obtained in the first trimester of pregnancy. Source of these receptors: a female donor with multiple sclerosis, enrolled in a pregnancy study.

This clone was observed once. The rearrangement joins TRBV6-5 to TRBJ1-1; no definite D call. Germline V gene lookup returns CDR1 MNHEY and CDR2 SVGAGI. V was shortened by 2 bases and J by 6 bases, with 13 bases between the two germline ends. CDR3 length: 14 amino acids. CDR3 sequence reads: CASSYRTNSAEAFF. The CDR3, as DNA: TGTGCCAGCAGTTACCGAACAAACAGTGCTGAAGCTTTCTTT.

CDR3 sequence reads: CAISKGSSGNTGELFF. In nucleotides, the CDR3 is TGTGCCATCAGCAAGGGGTCTAGCGGGAACACCGGGGAGCTGTTTTTT. The chain combines TRBV10-3 with TRBJ2-2; TRBD2 aligns across 7 bases. CDR3 length equals 16 residues. Germline CDR1 is ENHRY and CDR2 is SYGVKD. The V segment lost 6 bases and the J segment 1 base; nucleotides outside the gene matches: 8.

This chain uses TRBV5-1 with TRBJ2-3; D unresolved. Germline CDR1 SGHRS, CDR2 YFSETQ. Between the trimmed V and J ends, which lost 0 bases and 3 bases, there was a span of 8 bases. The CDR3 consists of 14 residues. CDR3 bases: TGCGCCAGCAGCTTGGCGGGTGGGACAGATACGCAGTATTTT. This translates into CASSLAGGTDTQYF.

CDR3 in amino acids: CASSLVTSYYEQYF. Here the CDR3 DNA reads TGTGCCAGCAGCTTAGTTACTTCTTACTACGAGCAGTACTTC. This chain links TRBV7-9 with TRBJ2-7; no definite D call. The CDR3 loop spans 14 amino acids. CDR1 is SEHNR, CDR2 FQNEAQ, per germline (reference sequence). Trimming stripped 1 base from V and 3 bases from J, with 10 bases between.

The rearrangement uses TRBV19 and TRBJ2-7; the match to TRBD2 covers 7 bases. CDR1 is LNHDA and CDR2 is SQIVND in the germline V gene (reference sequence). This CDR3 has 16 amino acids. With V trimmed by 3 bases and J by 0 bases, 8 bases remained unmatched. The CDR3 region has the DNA TGTGCCAGTAGTATGAGGAAGCGGGATCTCTCCTACGAGCAGTACTTC. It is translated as CASSMRKRDLSYEQYF.

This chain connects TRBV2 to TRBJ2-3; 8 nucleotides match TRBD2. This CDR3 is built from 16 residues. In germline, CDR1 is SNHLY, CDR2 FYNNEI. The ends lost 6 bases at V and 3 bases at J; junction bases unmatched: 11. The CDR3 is CASRTGGLGHTDTQYF. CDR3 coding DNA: TGTGCCAGCAGGACCGGGGGACTAGGGCATACAGATACGCAGTATTTT.

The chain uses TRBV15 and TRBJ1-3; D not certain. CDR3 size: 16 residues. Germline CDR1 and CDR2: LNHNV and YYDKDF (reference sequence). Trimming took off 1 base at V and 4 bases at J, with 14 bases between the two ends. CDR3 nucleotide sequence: TGTGCCACCAGCAGAGCCTCGGGGTTCGCAGGAAACACCATATATTTT. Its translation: CATSRASGFAGNTIYF.

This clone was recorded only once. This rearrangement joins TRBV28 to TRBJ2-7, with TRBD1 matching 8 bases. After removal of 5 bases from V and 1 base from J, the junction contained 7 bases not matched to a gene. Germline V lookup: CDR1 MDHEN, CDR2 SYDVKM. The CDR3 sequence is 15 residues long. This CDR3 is CASSPGGYRSYEQYF. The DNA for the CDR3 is TGTGCCAGCAGTCCAGGGGGCTACCGTTCCTACGAGCAGTACTTC.

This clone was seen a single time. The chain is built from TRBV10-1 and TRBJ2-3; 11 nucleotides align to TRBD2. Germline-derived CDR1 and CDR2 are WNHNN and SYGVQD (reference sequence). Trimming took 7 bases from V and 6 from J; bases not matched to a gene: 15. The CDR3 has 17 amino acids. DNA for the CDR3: TGCGCCAGCACCCCGAGGGGTAGCGGGAGGGCCGGGGATACGCAGTATTTT. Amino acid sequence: CASTPRGSGRAGDTQYF.

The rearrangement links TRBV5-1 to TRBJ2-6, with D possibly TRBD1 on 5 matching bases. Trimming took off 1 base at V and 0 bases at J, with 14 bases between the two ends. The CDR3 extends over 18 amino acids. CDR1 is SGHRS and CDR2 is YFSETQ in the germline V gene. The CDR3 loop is CASSLMPGLGSGANVLTF. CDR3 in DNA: TGCGCCAGCAGCTTGATGCCAGGGTTAGGCTCTGGGGCCAACGTCCTGACTTTC.

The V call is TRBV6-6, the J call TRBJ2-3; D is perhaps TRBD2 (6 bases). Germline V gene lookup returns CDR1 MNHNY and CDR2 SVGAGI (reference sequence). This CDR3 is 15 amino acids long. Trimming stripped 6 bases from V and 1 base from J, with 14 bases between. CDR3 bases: TGTGCCAGCAGAGCCCGGGCTAGCGGCACAGATACGCAGTATTTT. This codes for CASRARASGTDTQYF.

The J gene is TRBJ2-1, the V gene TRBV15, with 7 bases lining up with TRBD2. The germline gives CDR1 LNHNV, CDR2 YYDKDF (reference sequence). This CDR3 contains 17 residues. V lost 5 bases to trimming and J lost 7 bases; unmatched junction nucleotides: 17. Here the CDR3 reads CATSLEQLASGRNEQFF. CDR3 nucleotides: TGTGCCACCAGCCTCGAACAACTAGCGTCCGGTCGGAATGAGCAGTTCTTC.

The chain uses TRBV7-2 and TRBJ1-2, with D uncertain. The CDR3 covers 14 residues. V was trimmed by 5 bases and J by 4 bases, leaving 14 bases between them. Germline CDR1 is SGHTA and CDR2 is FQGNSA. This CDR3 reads CASSPSSSVYGYTF. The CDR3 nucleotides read TGTGCCAGCAGCCCGTCGTCTTCCGTCTATGGCTACACCTTC.

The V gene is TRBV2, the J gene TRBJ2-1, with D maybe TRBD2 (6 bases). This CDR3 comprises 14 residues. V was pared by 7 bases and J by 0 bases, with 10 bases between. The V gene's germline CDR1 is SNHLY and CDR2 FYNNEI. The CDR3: CASKGGDSYNEQFF. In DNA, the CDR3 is TGTGCCAGCAAAGGCGGGGACTCCTACAATGAGCAGTTCTTC.

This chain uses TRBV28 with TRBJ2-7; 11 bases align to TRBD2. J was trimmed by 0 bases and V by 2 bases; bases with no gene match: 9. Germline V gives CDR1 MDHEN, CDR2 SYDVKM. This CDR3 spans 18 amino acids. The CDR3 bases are TGTGCCAGCAGTTTAAGACCTGGGACTAGCGGCCTCTCCTACGAGCAGTACTTC. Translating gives CASSLRPGTSGLSYEQYF.

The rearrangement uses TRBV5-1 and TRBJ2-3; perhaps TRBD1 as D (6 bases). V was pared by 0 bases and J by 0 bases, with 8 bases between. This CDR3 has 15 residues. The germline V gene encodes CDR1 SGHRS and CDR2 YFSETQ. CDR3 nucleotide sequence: TGCGCCAGCAGCTTGGTTACAGGGAGCACAGATACGCAGTATTTT. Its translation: CASSLVTGSTDTQYF.

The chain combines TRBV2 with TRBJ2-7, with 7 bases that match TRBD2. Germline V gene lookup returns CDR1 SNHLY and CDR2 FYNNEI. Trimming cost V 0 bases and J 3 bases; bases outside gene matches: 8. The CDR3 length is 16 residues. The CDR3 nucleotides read TGTGCCAGCAGTGAAGCCAGGACTAGTTTTGGCTACGAGCAGTACTTC. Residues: CASSEARTSFGYEQYF.

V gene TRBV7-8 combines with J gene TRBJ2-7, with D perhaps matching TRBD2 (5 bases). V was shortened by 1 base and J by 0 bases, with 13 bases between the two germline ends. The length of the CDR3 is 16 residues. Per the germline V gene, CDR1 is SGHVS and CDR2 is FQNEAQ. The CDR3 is CASSLGVGASSYEQYF. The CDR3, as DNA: TGTGCCAGCAGCTTAGGGGTGGGAGCCAGCTCCTACGAGCAGTACTTC.

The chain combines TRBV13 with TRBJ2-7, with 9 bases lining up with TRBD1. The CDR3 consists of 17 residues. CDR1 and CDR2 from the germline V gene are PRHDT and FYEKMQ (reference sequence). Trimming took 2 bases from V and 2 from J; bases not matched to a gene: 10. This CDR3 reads CASSLRPRRQGAYEQYF. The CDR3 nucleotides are TGTGCCAGCAGCTTAAGGCCCCGCCGACAGGGGGCCTACGAGCAGTACTTC. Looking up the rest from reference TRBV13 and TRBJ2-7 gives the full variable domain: AAGVIQSPRHLIKEKRETATLKCYPIPRHDTVYWYQQGPGQDPQFLISFYEKMQSDKGSIPDRFSAQQFSDYHSELNMSSLELGDSALYFCASSLRPRRQGAYEQYFGPGTRLTVT.

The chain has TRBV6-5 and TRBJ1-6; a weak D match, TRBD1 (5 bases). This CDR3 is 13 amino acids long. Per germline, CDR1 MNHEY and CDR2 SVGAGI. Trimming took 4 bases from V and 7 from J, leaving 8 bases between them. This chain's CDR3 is CASSFGGNSPLHF. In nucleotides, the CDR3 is TGTGCCAGCAGTTTTGGGGGGAATTCACCCCTCCACTTT.

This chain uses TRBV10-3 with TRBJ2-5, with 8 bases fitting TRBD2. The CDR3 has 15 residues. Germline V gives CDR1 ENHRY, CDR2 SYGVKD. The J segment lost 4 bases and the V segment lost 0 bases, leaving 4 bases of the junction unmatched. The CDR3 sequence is CAISESREGRETQYF. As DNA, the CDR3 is TGTGCCATCAGTGAGTCACGGGAGGGCCGAGAGACCCAGTACTTC.

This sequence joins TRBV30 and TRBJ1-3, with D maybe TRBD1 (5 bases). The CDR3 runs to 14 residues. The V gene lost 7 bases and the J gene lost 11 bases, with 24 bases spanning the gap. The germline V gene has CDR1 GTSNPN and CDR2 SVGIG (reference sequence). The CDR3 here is CAFTTGYRSQAIYF. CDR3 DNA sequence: TGTGCCTTCACCACAGGATACCGGTCTCAGGCCATATATTTT.

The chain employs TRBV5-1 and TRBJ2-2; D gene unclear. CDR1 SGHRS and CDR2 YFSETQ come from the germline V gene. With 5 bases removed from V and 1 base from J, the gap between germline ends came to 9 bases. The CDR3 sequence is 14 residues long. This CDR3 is CASRQTLNTGELFF. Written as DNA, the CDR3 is TGCGCCAGCAGGCAAACTCTGAACACCGGGGAGCTGTTTTTT. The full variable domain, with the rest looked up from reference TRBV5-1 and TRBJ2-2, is KAGVTQTPRYLIKTRGQQVTLSCSPISGHRSVSWYQQTPGQGLQFLFEYFSETQRNKGNFPGRFSGRQFSNSRSEMNVSTLELGDSALYLCASRQTLNTGELFFGEGSRLTVL.

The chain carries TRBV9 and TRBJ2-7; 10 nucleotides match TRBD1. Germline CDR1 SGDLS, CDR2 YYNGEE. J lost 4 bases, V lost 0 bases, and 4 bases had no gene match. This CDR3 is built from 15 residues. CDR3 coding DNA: TGTGCCAGCAGCGTAGCTGGGACAGGGGAATACGAGCAGTACTTC. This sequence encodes CASSVAGTGEYEQYF.